Here is one TCR beta chain with its context. Its specificity is unknown. Doses given second, at about 4 or about 12 weeks, were pooled. The data were taken from a study of T cell responses to AZD1222 COVID-19 vaccine. Study-level findings and limits: Repertoire samples came only from after the peak T cell response.

Profiled with immunoSEQ multiplex PCR; TCRdb holds only in-frame clones, not every one. The sample carries roughly 150,000 clones, roughly nine tenths recorded once. This CDR3 has 15 amino acids. The V gene lost 2 bases and the J gene lost 3 bases, with 13 bases spanning the gap. The germline CDR1 and CDR2 sequences are MGHRA and YSYEKL. The receptor was isolated from an adult who received the AZD1222 COVID-19 vaccine. Specimen: peripheral blood, collected 28 days after the second AZD1222 dose. The chain recombines TRBV4-1 with TRBJ1-1; D possibly corresponds to TRBD1 (6 bases). The CDR3 is CASSQTGIGDTEAFF. CDR3 nucleotide sequence: TGCGCCAGCAGCCAAACAGGGATTGGGGACACTGAAGCTTTCTTT.